Below are 11 T cell receptor beta chains sequenced from a single sample in a study of shared clonotypes between healthy human individuals (dated by TCRdb to about 2020). Library prep was done by the immunoSEQ multiplex PCR assay. Here the immuneACCESS table is served through TCRdb, limited to in-frame sequences with V and J called. Missing clones are a known gap in these copies; in checked studies unresolved V genes cover under half, and the rest lacks a known reason. The sample contains a few million clones, about 92% of them found a single time. The ten largest clones add up to 0.14% of the sample. Material: naive CD4+ T cells sorted from blood. The sample's cell subset or site label, decoded: CD45RA+ positively selected. These receptors all come from a man aged 18 to 35 in good health.

The chain links TRBV30 to TRBJ1-1, with D unresolved. The CDR3 has 15 amino acids. The germline gives CDR1 GTSNPN, CDR2 SVGIG (reference sequence). Trimming pared 3 bases from V and 2 bases from J, leaving 16 bases between. In nucleotides, the CDR3 is TGTGCCTGGAGCGACCTCGGCAGACTAAACACTGAAGCTTTCTTT. Its translation: CAWSDLGRLNTEAFF. The whole variable domain, filled in from reference TRBV30 and TRBJ1-1, reads SQTIHQWPATLVQPVGSPLSLECTVEGTSNPNLYWYRQAAGRGLQLLFYSVGIGQISSEVPQNLSASRPQDRQFILSSKKLLLSDSGFYLCAWSDLGRLNTEAFFGQGTRLTVV.

CDR3 DNA sequence: TGTGCCAGCAGCTTGGGGGGGCGCGGGACTGAAGCTTTCTTT. Amino acid sequence: CASSLGGRGTEAFF. This chain links TRBV11-2 with TRBJ1-1, with D possibly TRBD1 on 6 matching bases. The CDR3 is 14 residues long. Trimming stripped 3 bases from V and 5 bases from J, with 13 bases between. Germline V CDR1 and CDR2: SGHAT, FQNNGV. The full variable domain, completed using reference TRBV11-2 and TRBJ1-1, is EAGVAQSPRYKIIEKRQSVAFWCNPISGHATLYWYQQILGQGPKLLIQFQNNGVVDDSQLPKDRFSAERLKGVDSTLKIQPAKLEDSAVYLCASSLGGRGTEAFFGQGTRLTVV.

The chain joins TRBV6-5 to TRBJ1-1; no firm D call. Germline V gene data show CDR1 as MNHEY and CDR2 as SVGAGI. Trimming pared 7 bases from V and 6 bases from J, leaving 15 bases between. The CDR3 sequence is 13 residues long. The CDR3 sequence is CASTAQSVAEAFF. CDR3 nucleotide sequence: TGTGCCAGCACAGCCCAGTCGGTAGCTGAAGCTTTCTTT.

The chain joins TRBV28 to TRBJ2-7; D remains ambiguous. The V end was cut by 6 bases, the J end by 2 bases, with 5 bases between. The CDR3 is made up of 11 amino acids. Germline V gene data show CDR1 as MDHEN and CDR2 as SYDVKM. The CDR3 reads CASRRTYEQYF. As DNA, the CDR3 is TGTGCCAGCAGGAGAACCTACGAGCAGTACTTC. Based on the CDR3 plus reference TRBV28 and TRBJ2-7, the full variable domain is DVKVTQSSRYLVKRTGEKVFLECVQDMDHENMFWYRQDPGLGLRLIYFSYDVKMKEKGDIPEGYSVSREKKERFSLILESASTNQTSMYLCASRRTYEQYFGPGTRLTVT.

The chain is built from TRBV5-6 and TRBJ2-5; TRBD1 matches 10 bases. Germline V gives CDR1 SGHDT, CDR2 YYEEEE. Germline trimming cut 3 bases from V and 5 bases from J; bases unmatched to any gene: 7. This CDR3 has 15 amino acids. In DNA form, the CDR3 reads TGTGCCAGCAGCTCATTGACAGGGGGCCGGGAGACCCAGTACTTC. As protein: CASSSLTGGRETQYF.

A remark on this clone: Other DNA sequences within the sample encode an identical CDR3. This chain joins TRBV7-9 and TRBJ2-3; unclear D gene. The CDR3 runs to 13 residues. The germline gives CDR1 SEHNR, CDR2 FQNEAQ (reference sequence). Trimming left V 5 bases short and J 1 base short, with 7 bases between. CDR3 amino acids: CASSQQGTDTQYF. The CDR3 DNA sequence: TGTGCCAGCAGCCAACAAGGCACAGATACGCAGTATTTT.

The chain couples TRBV19 to TRBJ2-5; 7 nucleotides match TRBD2. The trim removed 1 base at V and 2 bases at J, leaving 4 bases unmatched. Germline assignment: CDR1 LNHDA and CDR2 SQIVND (reference sequence). The CDR3 totals 15 residues. DNA of the CDR3: TGTGCCAGTAGTATAGTAGTCGGGGGGCAAGAGACCCAGTACTTC. This codes for CASSIVVGGQETQYF.

This clone was observed once. The CDR3 region is CASSTNRAEAFF. The CDR3 nucleotides read TGTGCCAGTTCGACGAATAGGGCTGAAGCTTTCTTT. The chain combines TRBV18 with TRBJ1-1; D remains unclear. The CDR3 consists of 12 residues. CDR1 and CDR2 from the germline V gene are KGHSH and LQKENI. The ends were cut back, 9 bases at V and 6 bases at J, with 14 bases in the middle.

This chain connects TRBV29-1 to TRBJ1-5; TRBD1 matches at 7 bases. Germline CDR1 is SQVTM and CDR2 is ANQGSEA. This CDR3 region has 13 residues. V trimming: 5 bases; J trimming: 5 bases; junction bases outside the gene matches: 6. CDR3 in DNA: TGCAGCGTTCAATCCACAGGGGATCAGCCCCAGCATTTT. Its translation: CSVQSTGDQPQHF.

This chain joins TRBV29-1 and TRBJ1-1; 9 bases agree with TRBD1. The CDR3 contains 14 residues. In germline, CDR1 is SQVTM, CDR2 ANQGSEA. V shed 2 bases, J shed 5 bases, and the junction held 6 bases outside the gene matches. The CDR3 reads CSVENRGRWTEAFF. CDR3 coding DNA: TGCAGCGTTGAAAACAGGGGGCGCTGGACTGAAGCTTTCTTT.

The chain joins TRBV11-2 to TRBJ2-3; 11 nucleotides line up with TRBD2. This CDR3 spans 18 amino acids. Germline CDR1 reads SGHAT; CDR2 reads FQNNGV. Losses at the gene ends were 0 bases for V and 2 bases for J; bases not matched to a gene: 7. The CDR3 nucleotides read TGTGCCAGCAGCTTAGATCAGGCTAGCGGGGGGCACACAGATACGCAGTATTTT. This translates into CASSLDQASGGHTDTQYF.